These 19 T cell receptor beta chains came from one sample sequenced in a study of blood T cell repertoires in COVID-19. Some clones are missing from TCRdb's copy, which holds only in-frame ones; the method was immunoSEQ multiplex PCR. The sample contains about 80,000 clones, about four fifths of which appear only once. The sequencing sample was made of peripheral blood. The receptor source for this set is a woman in her 70s with acute or convalescent COVID-19.

The rearrangement uses TRBV28 and TRBJ2-3, with 8 bases that match TRBD2. Germline lookup yields CDR1 MDHEN and CDR2 SYDVKM. After removal of 6 bases from V and 2 bases from J, the junction contained 13 bases not matched to a gene. This CDR3 has 17 amino acids. CDR3 nucleotide sequence: TGTGCCAGCAGACCGTACCCCGGGGGGGAAATCACAGATACGCAGTATTTT. Residues: CASRPYPGGEITDTQYF.

This clone has only one observation. The genes are TRBV6-1 and TRBJ1-4; 7 positions match TRBD1. CDR1 and CDR2 (germline): MNHNS, SASEGT. Trimming took 2 bases from V and 4 from J; bases not matched to a gene: 4. The CDR3 totals 15 residues. The CDR3 DNA reads TGTGCCAGCAGTGAATTAACAGGGGTTAATGAAAAACTGTTTTTT. Translated: CASSELTGVNEKLFF.

V usage is TRBV4-1 and J usage is TRBJ2-7, with D perhaps TRBD2 (5 bases). The V end lost 0 bases, the J end lost 2 bases, and 17 bases lay between the germline ends. CDR1 and CDR2 from the germline V gene are MGHRA and YSYEKL. The CDR3 totals 17 residues. CDR3 nucleotides: TGCGCCAGCAGCCAAGATATCAGGACTCGGAGGACCTACGAGCAGTACTTC. Protein product: CASSQDIRTRRTYEQYF.

The chain recombines TRBV5-1 with TRBJ1-1; D ambiguous. The CDR3 runs 14 residues. Trimming cost V 2 bases and J 1 base, with 9 bases left between them. Germline V CDR1 and CDR2: SGHRS, YFSETQ. This CDR3 is CASSLDGANTEAFF. CDR3 nucleotide sequence: TGCGCCAGCAGCTTAGACGGAGCGAACACTGAAGCTTTCTTT.

The CDR3 sequence: CASSLVGGTDTQYF. The CDR3 DNA reads TGTGCCAGCAGCTTAGTAGGGGGCACAGATACGCAGTATTTT. The rearrangement links TRBV7-9 to TRBJ2-3, with D perhaps matching TRBD1 (5 bases). The CDR3 sequence is 14 residues long. Trimming removed 1 base from V and 1 base from J, with 6 bases in between. Germline V CDR1 and CDR2: SEHNR, FQNEAQ (reference sequence).

V usage is TRBV9 and J usage is TRBJ1-6, with TRBD1 matching 7 bases. This CDR3 contains 14 residues. V was pared by 5 bases and J by 8 bases, with 7 bases of the junction left unmatched. The germline gives CDR1 SGDLS, CDR2 YYNGEE. CDR3 amino acids: CASRTGVEYSPLHF. The DNA for the CDR3 is TGTGCCAGCAGAACAGGGGTGGAGTATTCACCCCTCCACTTT.

The rearrangement links TRBV6-2 or TRBV6-3 to TRBJ2-2; perhaps TRBD2 as D (6 bases). Germline lookup yields CDR1 MNHEY and CDR2 SVGEGT. This CDR3 region has 14 residues. The ends were cut back, 4 bases at V and 4 bases at J, with 10 bases in the middle. CDR3 in DNA: TGTGCCAGCAGTTCGACTAGATTCACCGGGGAGCTGTTTTTT. The encoded protein is CASSSTRFTGELFF.

This clone has a handful of counts. The gene calls are TRBV30 and TRBJ2-3; 9 nucleotides match TRBD2. The CDR3 runs to 15 residues. V lost 0 bases and J lost 6; bases outside the gene matches: 7. The germline gives CDR1 GTSNPN, CDR2 SVGIG (reference sequence). The CDR3 coding sequence is TGTGCCTGGAGTGTAGGAGCGGGAGGAGCGGATACGCAGTATTTT. It specifies CAWSVGAGGADTQYF.

This chain links TRBV3-1 (or the pseudogene TRBV3-2) with TRBJ1-1, with 7 bases identical to TRBD1. Germline loops: CDR1 LGHDT, CDR2 YNNKEL (reference sequence). V shed 4 bases, J shed 1 base, and the junction held 6 bases outside the gene matches. CDR3 length: 15 amino acids. DNA of the CDR3: TGTGCCAGCAGCCCTATGGGACAGCCGAACACTGAAGCTTTCTTT. Amino acids: CASSPMGQPNTEAFF.

The gene calls are TRBV24-1 and TRBJ1-2; a weak D match, TRBD1 (5 bases). CDR3 length equals 10 residues. The germline V gene encodes CDR1 KGHDR and CDR2 SFDVKD. The V and J ends lost 12 bases and 7 bases respectively, with 11 bases between them. The CDR3 coding sequence is TGTGCCGCATCCGACAGTGGCTACACCTTC. Amino acids: CAASDSGYTF.

This clone has a single count. V gene TRBV19 combines with J gene TRBJ2-3; TRBD2 agrees at 8 bases. The CDR3 contains 16 residues. Germline V CDR1 and CDR2: LNHDA, SQIVND (reference sequence). V lost 3 bases, J lost 4 bases, and 9 bases stayed unmatched. The CDR3 loop is CASSMLAGSGADTQYF. For the CDR3, the DNA is TGTGCCAGTAGTATGTTAGCGGGATCAGGCGCAGATACGCAGTATTTT.

The chain couples TRBV27 to TRBJ1-2, with D perhaps matching TRBD1 (5 bases). Germline V gene sequence: CDR1 MNHEY, CDR2 SMNVEV (reference sequence). The CDR3 runs 13 residues. Trimming removed 2 bases from V and 4 bases from J, with 8 bases in between. The CDR3 is CASSLGRAYGYTF. Here the CDR3 DNA reads TGTGCCAGCAGTTTAGGCAGGGCCTATGGCTACACCTTC.

This clone was seen a single time. Written as DNA, the CDR3 is TGTGCCAGCAGCCAAACTTCCGGGACAGTGCATCAGCCCCAGCATTTT. Amino acids: CASSQTSGTVHQPQHF. The chain joins TRBV28 to TRBJ1-5; 7 bases match TRBD1. V lost 6 bases to trimming and J lost 5 bases; unmatched junction nucleotides: 13. This CDR3 has 16 residues. Germline CDR1 reads MDHEN; CDR2 reads SYDVKM.

The chain combines TRBV4-1 with TRBJ1-4; the match to TRBD1 covers 8 bases. Germline loops: CDR1 MGHRA, CDR2 YSYEKL. Trimming cost V 4 bases and J 8 bases; bases outside gene matches: 6. The CDR3 has 14 residues. The CDR3 loop is CASSPPRTGEKLFF. The CDR3 DNA reads TGCGCCAGCAGCCCGCCCCGGACAGGGGAAAAACTGTTTTTT.

The V gene is TRBV5-5, the J gene TRBJ2-1; D not certain. CDR1 and CDR2 (germline): SGHKS, YYEKEE (reference sequence). CDR3 size: 14 residues. V was pared by 7 bases and J by 1 base, with 12 bases between. As DNA, the CDR3 is TGTGCCAGCTCCGAGAGGATGTCCTACAATGAGCAGTTCTTC. Its translation: CASSERMSYNEQFF.

V gene TRBV5-1 combines with J gene TRBJ2-7, with a weak D call TRBD1 (6 bases). The CDR3 has 15 amino acids. Trimming shortened V by 4 bases and J by 7 bases, and 21 bases separated the two germline ends. CDR1 and CDR2 (germline): SGHRS, YFSETQ. The DNA of the CDR3 is TGCGCCAGCAGCAAACTCCAGGGGATCCCCTGGGAGCAGTACTTC. Its protein product is CASSKLQGIPWEQYF.

This chain uses TRBV6-6 with TRBJ2-7, with 13 bases lining up with TRBD2. Per the germline V gene, CDR1 is MNHNY and CDR2 is SVGAGI (reference sequence). Germline trimming cut 4 bases from V and 7 bases from J; bases unmatched to any gene: 10. There are 16 residues in the CDR3. CDR3 DNA: TGTGCCAGCAGTTCCTACGGACTAGCGGGAGTGAGTGAGCAGTACTTC. Its translation: CASSSYGLAGVSEQYF.

The V and J genes are TRBV2 and TRBJ1-6, with D perhaps TRBD1 (5 bases). The germline CDR1 and CDR2 sequences are SNHLY and FYNNEI. Trimming cost V 6 bases and J 14 bases, with 14 bases left between them. The CDR3 runs to 12 residues. In DNA, the CDR3 is TGTGCCAGCAGGGAGGGGATGGGGACCCTCCACTTT. Translating gives CASREGMGTLHF.

This chain links TRBV6-4 with TRBJ1-3; 7 bases line up with TRBD1. The ends lost 2 bases at V and 1 base at J; junction bases unmatched: 8. Germline values: CDR1 MRHNA, CDR2 SNTAGT. The CDR3 covers 17 residues. The CDR3 DNA reads TGTGCCAGCAGTGACGGAACAGGGGACGTTTCTGGAAACACCATATATTTT. This translates into CASSDGTGDVSGNTIYF.